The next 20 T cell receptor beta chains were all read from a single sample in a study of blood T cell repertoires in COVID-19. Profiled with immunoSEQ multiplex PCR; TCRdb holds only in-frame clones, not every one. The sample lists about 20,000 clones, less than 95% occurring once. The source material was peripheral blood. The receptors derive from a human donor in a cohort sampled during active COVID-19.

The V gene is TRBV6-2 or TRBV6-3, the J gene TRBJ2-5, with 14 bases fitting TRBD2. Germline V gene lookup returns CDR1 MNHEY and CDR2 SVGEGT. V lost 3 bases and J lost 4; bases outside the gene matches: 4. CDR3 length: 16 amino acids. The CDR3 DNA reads TGTGCCAGCAGTTATCGACTAGCGGGGGGGGCAGAGACCCAGTACTTC. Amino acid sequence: CASSYRLAGGAETQYF.

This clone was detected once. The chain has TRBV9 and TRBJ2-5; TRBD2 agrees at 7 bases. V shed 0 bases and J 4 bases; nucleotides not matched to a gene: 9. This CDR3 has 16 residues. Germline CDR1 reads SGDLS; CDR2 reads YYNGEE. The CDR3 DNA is TGTGCCAGCAGCGTAGTTCCGGGGGGTTCATCAGAGACCCAGTACTTC. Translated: CASSVVPGGSSETQYF.

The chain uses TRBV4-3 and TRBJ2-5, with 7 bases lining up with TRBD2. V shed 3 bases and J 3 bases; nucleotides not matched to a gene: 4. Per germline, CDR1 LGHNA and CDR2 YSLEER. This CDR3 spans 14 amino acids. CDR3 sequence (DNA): TGCGCCAGCAGCCAGACGACTAGCAAAGAGACCCAGTACTTC. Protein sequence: CASSQTTSKETQYF.

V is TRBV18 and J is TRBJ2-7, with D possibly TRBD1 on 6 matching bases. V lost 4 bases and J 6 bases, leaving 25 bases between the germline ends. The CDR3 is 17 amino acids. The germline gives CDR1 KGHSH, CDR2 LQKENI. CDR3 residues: CASSQGSTGTRWAEQYV. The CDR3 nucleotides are TGTGCCAGCTCACAGGGTTCGACAGGCACCCGCTGGGCCGAGCAGTACGTC.

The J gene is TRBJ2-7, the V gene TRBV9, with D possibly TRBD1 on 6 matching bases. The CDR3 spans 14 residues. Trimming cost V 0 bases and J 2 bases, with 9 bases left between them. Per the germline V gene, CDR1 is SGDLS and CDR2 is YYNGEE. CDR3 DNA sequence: TGTGCCAGCAGCGTAGGGACAGAAACCTACGAGCAGTACTTC. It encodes CASSVGTETYEQYF. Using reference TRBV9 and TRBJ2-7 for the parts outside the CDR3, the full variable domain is DSGVTQTPKHLITATGQRVTLRCSPRSGDLSVYWYQQSLDQGLQFLIQYYNGEERAKGNILERFSAQQFPDLHSELNLSSLELGDSALYFCASSVGTETYEQYFGPGTRLTVT.

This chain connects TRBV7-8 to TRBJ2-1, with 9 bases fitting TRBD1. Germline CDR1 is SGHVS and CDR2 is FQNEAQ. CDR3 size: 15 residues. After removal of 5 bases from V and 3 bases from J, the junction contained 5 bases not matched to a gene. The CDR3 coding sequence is TGTGCCAGCAGCCGCCGGGACAGGGACTACAATGAGCAGTTCTTC. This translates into CASSRRDRDYNEQFF.

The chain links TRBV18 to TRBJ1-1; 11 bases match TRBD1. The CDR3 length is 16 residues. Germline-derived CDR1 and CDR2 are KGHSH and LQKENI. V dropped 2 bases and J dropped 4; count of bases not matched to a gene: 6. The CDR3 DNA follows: TGTGCCAGCTCACCATCCGGACAGGGGGCGGGCACTGAAGCTTTCTTT. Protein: CASSPSGQGAGTEAFF.

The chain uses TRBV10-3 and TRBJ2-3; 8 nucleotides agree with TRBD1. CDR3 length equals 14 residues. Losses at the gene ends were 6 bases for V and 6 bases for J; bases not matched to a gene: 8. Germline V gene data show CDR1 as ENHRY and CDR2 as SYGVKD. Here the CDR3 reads CAIRGERDRDTQYF. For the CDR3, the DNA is TGTGCCATCAGGGGCGAGAGGGACAGGGATACGCAGTATTTT.

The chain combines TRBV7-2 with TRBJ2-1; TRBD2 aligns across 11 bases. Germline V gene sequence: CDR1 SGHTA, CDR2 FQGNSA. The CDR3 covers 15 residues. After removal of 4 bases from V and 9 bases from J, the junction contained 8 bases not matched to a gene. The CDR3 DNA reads TGTGCCAGCAGCTCTAGCGGGGGGTTGTACGGTGAGCAGTTCTTC. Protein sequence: CASSSSGGLYGEQFF.

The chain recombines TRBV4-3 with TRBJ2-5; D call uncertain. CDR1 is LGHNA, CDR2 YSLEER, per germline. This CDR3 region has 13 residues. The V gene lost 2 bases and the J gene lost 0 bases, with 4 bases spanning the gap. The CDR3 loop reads CASSQNNQETQYF. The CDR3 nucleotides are TGCGCCAGCAGCCAAAATAACCAAGAGACCCAGTACTTC.

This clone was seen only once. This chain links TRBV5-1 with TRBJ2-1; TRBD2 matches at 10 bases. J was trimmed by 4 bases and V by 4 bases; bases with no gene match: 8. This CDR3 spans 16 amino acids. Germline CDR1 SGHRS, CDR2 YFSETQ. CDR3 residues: CASSRRAGGAYNEQFF. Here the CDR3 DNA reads TGCGCCAGCAGCCGTAGAGCGGGGGGGGCTTACAATGAGCAGTTCTTC.

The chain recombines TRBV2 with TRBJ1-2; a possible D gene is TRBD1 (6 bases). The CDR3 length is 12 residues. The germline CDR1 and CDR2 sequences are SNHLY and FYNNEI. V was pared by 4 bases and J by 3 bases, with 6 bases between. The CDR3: CASSAGDYGYTF. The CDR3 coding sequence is TGTGCCAGCAGTGCAGGGGACTATGGCTACACCTTC.

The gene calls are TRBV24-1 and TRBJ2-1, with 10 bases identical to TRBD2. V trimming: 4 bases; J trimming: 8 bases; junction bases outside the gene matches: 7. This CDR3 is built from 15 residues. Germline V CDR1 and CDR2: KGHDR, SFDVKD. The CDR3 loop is CATSDPGLATYEQFF. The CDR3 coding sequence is TGTGCCACCAGTGACCCGGGACTAGCGACTTATGAGCAGTTCTTC.

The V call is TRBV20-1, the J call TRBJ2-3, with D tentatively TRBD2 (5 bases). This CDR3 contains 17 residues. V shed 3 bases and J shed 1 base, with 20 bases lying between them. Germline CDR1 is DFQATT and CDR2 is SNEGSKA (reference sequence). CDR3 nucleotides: TGCAGTGCTAGTCAGTCGGGTTACCGGGAAGGCACAGATACGCAGTATTTT. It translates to CSASQSGYREGTDTQYF.

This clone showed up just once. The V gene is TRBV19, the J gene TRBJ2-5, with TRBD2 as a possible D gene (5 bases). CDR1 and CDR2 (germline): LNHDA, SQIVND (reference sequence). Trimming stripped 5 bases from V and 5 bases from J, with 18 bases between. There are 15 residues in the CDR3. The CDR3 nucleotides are TGTGCCAGTAGTGAGGGTAGCGCTGGCCGGGAGACCCAGTACTTC. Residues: CASSEGSAGRETQYF.

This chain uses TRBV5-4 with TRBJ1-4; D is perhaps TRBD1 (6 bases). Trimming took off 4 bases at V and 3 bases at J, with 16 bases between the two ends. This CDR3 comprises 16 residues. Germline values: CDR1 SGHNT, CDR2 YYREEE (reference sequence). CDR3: CASSPGQPVPNEKLFF. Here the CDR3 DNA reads TGTGCCAGCAGCCCTGGACAGCCAGTCCCTAATGAAAAACTGTTTTTT.

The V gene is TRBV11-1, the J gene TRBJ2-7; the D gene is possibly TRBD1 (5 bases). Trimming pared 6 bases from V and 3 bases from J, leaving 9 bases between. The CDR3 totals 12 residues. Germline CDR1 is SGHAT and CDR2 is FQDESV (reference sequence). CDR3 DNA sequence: TGTGCCAGCAGTTTTGACAGCTACGAGCAGTACTTC. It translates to CASSFDSYEQYF. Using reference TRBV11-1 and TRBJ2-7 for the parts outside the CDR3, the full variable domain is EAEVAQSPRYKITEKSQAVAFWCDPISGHATLYWYRQILGQGPELLVQFQDESVVDDSQLPKDRFSAERLKGVDSTLKIQPAELGDSAMYLCASSFDSYEQYFGPGTRLTVT.

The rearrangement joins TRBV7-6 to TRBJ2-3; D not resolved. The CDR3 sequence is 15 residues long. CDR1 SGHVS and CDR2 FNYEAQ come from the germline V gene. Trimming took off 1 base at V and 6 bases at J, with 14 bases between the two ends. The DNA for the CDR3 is TGTGCCAGCAGCTTAGTCGGTACGGGTGCGGATACGCAGTATTTT. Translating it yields CASSLVGTGADTQYF.

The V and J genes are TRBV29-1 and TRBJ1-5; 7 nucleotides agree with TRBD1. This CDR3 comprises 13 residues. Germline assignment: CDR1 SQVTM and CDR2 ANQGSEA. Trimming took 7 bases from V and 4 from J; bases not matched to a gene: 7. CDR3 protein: CSGTTGTNQPQHF. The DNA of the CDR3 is TGCAGCGGGACGACAGGGACGAATCAGCCCCAGCATTTT.

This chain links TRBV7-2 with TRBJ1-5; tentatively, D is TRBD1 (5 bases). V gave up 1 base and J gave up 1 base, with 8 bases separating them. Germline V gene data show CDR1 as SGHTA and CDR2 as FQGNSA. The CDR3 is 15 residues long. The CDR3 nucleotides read TGTGCCAGCAGCTTAGATGGGGGGAGCAATCAGCCCCAGCATTTT. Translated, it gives CASSLDGGSNQPQHF.